The 7 T cell receptor beta chains reported below all come from one sample, sequenced in a study of cytomegalovirus exposure and HLA in healthy donors. 13 Jbeta primers and 60 Vbeta primers were used for the PCR. The assay was immunoSEQ multiplex PCR, and TCRdb's table has in-frame clones only and misses some. The sample lists about 190,000 clones; roughly four fifths were seen once. The sample comprised PBMCs. The origin of the receptors is a woman younger than 45 in good health and CMV-seropositive.

This chain joins TRBV6-6 and TRBJ2-1, with D unresolved. Trimming pared 5 bases from V and 0 bases from J, leaving 8 bases between. The germline V gene encodes CDR1 MNHNY and CDR2 SVGAGI (reference sequence). This CDR3 comprises 14 residues. Here the CDR3 DNA reads TGTGCCAGCAGTCCCTCGAGCTCCTACAATGAGCAGTTCTTC. The encoded protein is CASSPSSSYNEQFF.

The chain recombines TRBV6-5 with TRBJ2-5; D is undetermined. The better agreement between TRBJ2-7 and the DNA end casts doubt on the J call. Germline-derived CDR1 and CDR2 are MNHEY and SVGAGI. The CDR3 is 14 amino acids. In DNA, the CDR3 is TGTGCCAGCAGTTACACGACTTCAGCCTACGAGCAGTACTTC. Amino acid sequence: CASSYTTSAYEQYF.

V gene TRBV5-1 combines with J gene TRBJ2-4; D remains ambiguous. Trimming stripped 4 bases from V and 7 bases from J, with 21 bases between. Germline CDR1 reads SGHRS; CDR2 reads YFSETQ. The CDR3 runs 16 residues. CDR3 protein: CASSRSSLAESNIQYF. The CDR3 DNA reads TGCGCCAGCAGCCGGAGCAGCCTGGCAGAGAGTAACATTCAGTACTTC.

Details on this clone: One end of the junction fails to match germline, which may point to a read error. The CDR3 DNA reads as TGTACCAGCATCAGGGACAGAAATAGCAATCAGCCCCAGCATTTT. It yields the protein CTSIRDRNSNQPQHF. The chain couples TRBV28 to TRBJ1-5; 7 positions match TRBD1. CDR1 is MDHEN and CDR2 is SYDVKM in the germline V gene. The CDR3 is made up of 15 amino acids.

The V call is TRBV6-4, the J call TRBJ1-1; TRBD1 agrees at 11 bases. The CDR3 loop spans 17 amino acids. J gave up 0 bases and V 0 bases, and 3 bases lay outside the gene matches. Looked up from germline, CDR1 is MRHNA and CDR2 is SNTAGT. The chain's CDR3 is CASSDSGDRGLNTEAFF. The CDR3 region has the DNA TGTGCCAGCAGTGACTCCGGGGACAGGGGGTTGAACACTGAAGCTTTCTTT.

The chain employs TRBV28 and TRBJ2-5; D unresolved. The CDR3 totals 12 residues. The germline V gene encodes CDR1 MDHEN and CDR2 SYDVKM. V lost 2 bases and J 8 bases, leaving 9 bases between the germline ends. The CDR3 here is CASSLLGSTQYF. CDR3 bases: TGTGCCAGCAGTTTACTCGGTAGCACCCAGTACTTC.

The V call is TRBV5-1, the J call TRBJ2-7, with 9 bases identical to TRBD1. Germline V gives CDR1 SGHRS, CDR2 YFSETQ. The V segment lost 1 base and the J segment 4 bases; nucleotides outside the gene matches: 9. There are 16 residues in the CDR3. The CDR3 loop is CASSLKGDRATYEQYF. The CDR3 DNA is TGCGCCAGCAGCTTGAAAGGGGACAGGGCGACTTACGAGCAGTACTTC.